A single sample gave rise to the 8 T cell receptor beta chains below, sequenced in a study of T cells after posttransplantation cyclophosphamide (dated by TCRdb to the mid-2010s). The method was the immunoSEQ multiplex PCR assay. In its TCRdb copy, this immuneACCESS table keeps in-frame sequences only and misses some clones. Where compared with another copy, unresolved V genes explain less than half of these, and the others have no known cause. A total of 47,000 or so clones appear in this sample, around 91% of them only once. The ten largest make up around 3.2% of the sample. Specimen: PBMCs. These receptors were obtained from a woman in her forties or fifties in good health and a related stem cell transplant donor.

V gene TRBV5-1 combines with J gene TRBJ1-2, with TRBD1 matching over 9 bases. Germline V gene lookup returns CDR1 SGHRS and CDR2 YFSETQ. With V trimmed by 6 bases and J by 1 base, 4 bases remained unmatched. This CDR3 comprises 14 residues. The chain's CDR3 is CASNRGQGNYGYTF. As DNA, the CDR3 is TGCGCCAGCAACAGGGGACAGGGTAACTATGGCTACACCTTC.

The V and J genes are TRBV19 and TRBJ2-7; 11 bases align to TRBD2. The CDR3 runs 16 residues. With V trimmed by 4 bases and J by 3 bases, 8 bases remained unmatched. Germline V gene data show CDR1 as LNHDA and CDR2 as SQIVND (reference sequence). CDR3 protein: CASSTPGLAVVYEQYF. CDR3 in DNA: TGTGCCAGTAGTACCCCGGGACTAGCGGTTGTCTACGAGCAGTACTTC.

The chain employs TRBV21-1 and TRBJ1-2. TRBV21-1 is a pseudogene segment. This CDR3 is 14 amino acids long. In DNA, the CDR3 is TGTGCCAGCAGCAAAATACGGGGAAGCTATGGCTACACCTTC. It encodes CASSKIRGSYGYTF.

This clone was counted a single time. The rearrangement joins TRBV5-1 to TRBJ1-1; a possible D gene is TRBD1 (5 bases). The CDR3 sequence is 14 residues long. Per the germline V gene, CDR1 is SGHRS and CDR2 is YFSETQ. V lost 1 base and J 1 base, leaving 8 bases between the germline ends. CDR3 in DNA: TGCGCCAGCAGCTTGAACGGACAGAACACTGAAGCTTTCTTT. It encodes CASSLNGQNTEAFF.

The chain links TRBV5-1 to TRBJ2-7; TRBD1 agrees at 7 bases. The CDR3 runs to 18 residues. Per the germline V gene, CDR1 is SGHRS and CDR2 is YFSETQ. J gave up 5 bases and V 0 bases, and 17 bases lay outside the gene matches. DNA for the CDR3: TGCGCCAGCAGCTTGGACTCAAAGACAGGGAAGGACTTGCACGAGCAGTACTTC. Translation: CASSLDSKTGKDLHEQYF. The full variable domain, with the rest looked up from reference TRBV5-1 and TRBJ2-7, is KAGVTQTPRYLIKTRGQQVTLSCSPISGHRSVSWYQQTPGQGLQFLFEYFSETQRNKGNFPGRFSGRQFSNSRSEMNVSTLELGDSALYLCASSLDSKTGKDLHEQYFGPGTRLTVT.

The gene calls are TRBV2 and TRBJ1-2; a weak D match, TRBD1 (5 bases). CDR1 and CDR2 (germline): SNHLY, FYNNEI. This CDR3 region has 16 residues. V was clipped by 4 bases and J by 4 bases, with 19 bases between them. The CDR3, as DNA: TGTGCCAGCAGTGTCCTATCGACCGACAGAGGCTATGGCTACACCTTC. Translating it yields CASSVLSTDRGYGYTF.

The CDR3 DNA is TGTGCCAGCAGTTACGTGGGACAACCGAACACTGAAGCTTTCTTT. Protein: CASSYVGQPNTEAFF. This chain links TRBV6-5 with TRBJ1-1; tentatively, D is TRBD1 (6 bases). Deletions cut 2 bases from V and 1 base from J, with 11 bases between. Looked up from germline, CDR1 is MNHEY and CDR2 is SVGAGI. The CDR3 is 15 amino acids.

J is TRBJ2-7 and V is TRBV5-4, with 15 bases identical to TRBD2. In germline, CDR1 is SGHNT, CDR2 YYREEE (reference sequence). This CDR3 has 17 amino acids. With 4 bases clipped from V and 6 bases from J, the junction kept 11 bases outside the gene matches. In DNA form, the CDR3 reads TGTGCCAGCAGCGCAGGACCCGGACTAGCGGGGGGGCTCGAGCAGTACTTC. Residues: CASSAGPGLAGGLEQYF.